This T cell receptor (beta chain) was sequenced in a study of spatial heterogeneity in lung cancer. There are 16 residues in the CDR3. Germline values: CDR1 SGHTA, CDR2 FQGNSA. With V trimmed by 4 bases and J by 3 bases, 5 bases remained unmatched. Sample time point: sample taken at primary tumor resection. In TCRdb, the 5' RACE reads were re-called with MiXCR into one record per CDR3 protein. The sample has approximately 44,000 distinct CDR3 sequences, approximately 15% seen once. J is TRBJ2-4 and V is TRBV7-2; 11 bases agree with TRBD2. The sequences come from PBMCs, collected at surgery. This TCR came from a male donor with early-stage non-small cell lung cancer. The CDR3 coding sequence is TGTGCCAGCAGCTCTACGGGACTAGCGGTCAAAAACATTCAGTACTTC. Amino acid sequence: CASSSTGLAVKNIQYF.